The TCR beta chain described here comes from a study of T cell responses to AZD1222 COVID-19 vaccine. Germline V gene lookup returns CDR1 SGHTA and CDR2 FQGNSA. This CDR3 has 13 residues. Deletions cut 5 bases from V and 4 bases from J, with 11 bases between. Second-dose recipients at about 4 or about 12 weeks were treated as one pooled group. This clone was detected once. Its antigen remains unknown. Findings and caveats of the study: Among spike-specific TCRs, nearly half reportedly target unmutated variant regions. Researchers report vaccine-associated CD4 TCRs spanning spike, with dominance at 160-218 and 743-854. Baseline serostatus was positive in only five to seven AZD1222 recipients.

The repertoire was sequenced with immunoSEQ multiplex PCR; TCRdb's copy has only in-frame clones and lacks some. This sample has fewer than 120,000 clones, with approximately 92% found just once. The sample here was peripheral blood, taken 28 days after the second AZD1222 dose. This TCR was recovered from an adult who received the AZD1222 COVID-19 vaccine. This chain joins TRBV7-2 and TRBJ1-1; D is uncertain. The CDR3 sequence is CASSLPLVTEAFF. CDR3 bases: TGTGCCAGCAGCCTCCCTTTAGTCACTGAAGCTTTCTTT.